This TCR beta chain is from a study of patients and donors after allogeneic stem cell transplantation. One entry per CDR3 protein, called by TCRdb with MiXCR from the RT-PCR reads. Of about 150,000 distinct CDR3 sequences listed, about 24% are singletons. The CDR3 extends over 15 amino acids. The germline CDR1 and CDR2 sequences are SGHTA and FQGNSA. Trimming took off 0 bases at V and 6 bases at J, with 14 bases between the two ends. The TCR sequence derives from a human donor who was either an allogeneic HSCT recipient or a stem cell or donor lymphocyte infusion donor (not recorded which). It is not recorded whose cells these are; they may come from a transplant donor. This chain joins TRBV7-2 and TRBJ1-2; D gene unclear. Sequencing was done on a sample of blood, either unsorted or a sorted T cell fraction (not recorded which). CDR3 in amino acids: CASSLAEWLRNGYTF. CDR3 sequence (DNA): TGTGCCAGCAGCTTAGCGGAATGGTTAAGGAATGGCTACACCTTC.